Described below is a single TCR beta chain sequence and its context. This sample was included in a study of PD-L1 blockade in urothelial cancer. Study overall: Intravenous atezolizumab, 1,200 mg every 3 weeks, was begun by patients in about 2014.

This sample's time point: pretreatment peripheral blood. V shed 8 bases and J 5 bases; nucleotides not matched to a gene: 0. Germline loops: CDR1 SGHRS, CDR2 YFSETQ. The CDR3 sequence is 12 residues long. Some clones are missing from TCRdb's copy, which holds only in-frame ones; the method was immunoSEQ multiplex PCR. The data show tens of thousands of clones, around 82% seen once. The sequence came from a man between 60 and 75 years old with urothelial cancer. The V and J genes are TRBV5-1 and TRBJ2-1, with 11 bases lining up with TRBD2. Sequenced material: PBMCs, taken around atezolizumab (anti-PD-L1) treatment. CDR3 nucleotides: TGCGCCAGTAGCGGGGGGGACAATGAGCAGTTCTTC. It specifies CASSGGDNEQFF.